This T cell receptor beta chain is drawn from a study of identical twins. Germline V gene sequence: CDR1 MNHEY, CDR2 SVGAGI. The CDR3 is made up of 14 amino acids. The V and J ends lost 0 bases and 1 base respectively, with 6 bases between them. The cDNA had a unique molecular identifier and a template-switch universal primer site. MiXCR, applied by TCRdb to the 5' RACE reads, yields one record per CDR3 protein. Seen here are under 350,000 distinct CDR3 sequences, roughly 10% observed once, and the top ten hold around 7.1%. These data were also filed under a second study, of yellow fever vaccine responses in identical twins. That work states: Twins reportedly had a vaccine T cell response that seemed partly convergent, partly personalized.

The source material was CD8+ T cells sorted from blood. This receptor was taken from a young woman in good health. The chain employs TRBV6-5 and TRBJ2-5, with D tentatively TRBD2 (5 bases). CDR3 amino acids: CASSYSGLQETQYF. CDR3 bases: TGTGCCAGCAGTTACTCCGGACTCCAAGAGACCCAGTACTTC.